Only a few counts were recorded for the clone carrying this T cell receptor (beta chain). Tagging with unique molecular identifiers was applied to individual cDNA molecules. TCRdb passed the 5' RACE reads through MiXCR, listing each CDR3 protein once. This sample carries 37,000 or so distinct CDR3 sequences, about 4.9% of them seen once, and the ten largest clones take approximately 4.8%. The data originate from a study of early T cells in non-severe SARS-CoV-2 infection. Germline CDR1 reads MDHEN; CDR2 reads SYDVKM. The CDR3 length is 15 residues. The V end was cut by 3 bases, the J end by 3 bases, with 15 bases between.

This TCR was recovered from an adult who was a healthcare worker with PCR-confirmed SARS-CoV-2 infection or an uninfected control (not recorded which). The V and J genes are TRBV28 and TRBJ2-7; no clear D. Sample: whole blood. This chain's CDR3 is CASSLPIVLNYEQYF. The CDR3 DNA is TGTGCCAGCAGTTTGCCGATAGTCCTCAACTACGAGCAGTACTTC.